This TCR beta chain was sequenced in a study of T-cell reconstitution after alpha-beta-depleted transplantation in children. This CDR3 contains 15 residues. V dropped 6 bases and J dropped 5 bases, with 18 bases sitting between them. The germline V gene encodes CDR1 MNHNS and CDR2 SASEGT. Whole-study results and caveats: High day-60 TCRbeta diversity in some patients came from surviving recipient T cells and thymic progenitors. Several hundred graft clones that had expanded were reportedly the source of alpha-beta T cells about two months after transplant.

This sample's TCRbeta library carried unique molecular identifier barcodes. TCRdb re-analysed the PCR reads in MiXCR, keeping a single row per CDR3 protein. The sample carries 500,000 to 750,000 distinct CDR3 sequences, about a quarter recorded once. Notes on this clonotype: Its antigen remains unknown.

The clonotype comes from a boy under two years old with Wiskott-Aldrich syndrome, due to receive a stem cell transplant. V and J are TRBV6-1 and TRBJ2-3; D assignment may be TRBD1 or TRBD2 (6 bases each). Sequences were derived from PBMCs, sampled before TCRalphabeta/CD19-depleted stem cell transplant. The CDR3 spells CASRPSWGARDTQYF. CDR3 sequence (DNA): TGTGCCAGCAGACCTAGTTGGGGGGCTCGAGATACGCAGTATTTT.